One and the same sample provided the 19 T cell receptor beta chains below, sequenced in a study of cytomegalovirus exposure and HLA in healthy donors. A multiplex PCR was run with 60 Vbeta primers and 13 Jbeta primers. TCRdb's table, derived via immunoSEQ multiplex PCR, lists solely in-frame clones and lacks some. The top ten hold over 1% of the sample, which has roughly 200,000 clones, roughly 10% seen once. The source material was PBMCs. All receptors derive from a woman aged 25 to 39 in good health and CMV-seropositive.

This clone was detected only a few times. The V and J genes are TRBV19 and TRBJ2-5; 8 bases fit TRBD2. Germline assignment: CDR1 LNHDA and CDR2 SQIVND (reference sequence). After removal of 4 bases from V and 4 bases from J, the junction contained 2 bases not matched to a gene. The CDR3 sequence is 13 residues long. CDR3 bases: TGTGCCAGTAGTAAAGCGGGAGTAGAGACCCAGTACTTC. Translating it yields CASSKAGVETQYF.

The V call is TRBV5-4, the J call TRBJ2-7, with TRBD2 matching over 13 bases. Germline V CDR1 and CDR2: SGHNT, YYREEE (reference sequence). The length of the CDR3 is 16 residues. Losses at the gene ends were 4 bases for V and 3 bases for J; bases not matched to a gene: 7. CDR3 sequence: CASSRGLAGRNYEQYF. The CDR3 DNA sequence: TGTGCCAGCAGCCGGGGACTAGCGGGGCGAAACTACGAGCAGTACTTC. Full variable domain (outside the CDR3, taken from reference TRBV5-4 and TRBJ2-7): ETGVTQSPTHLIKTRGQQVTLRCSSQSGHNTVSWYQQALGQGPQFIFQYYREEENGRGNFPPRFSGLQFPNYSSELNVNALELDDSALYLCASSRGLAGRNYEQYFGPGTRLTVT.

The gene calls are TRBV27 and TRBJ2-7; TRBD1 agrees at 7 bases. Germline V gene lookup returns CDR1 MNHEY and CDR2 SMNVEV (reference sequence). This CDR3 region has 15 residues. The junction had 9 bases not matched to a gene; V was cut back by 5 bases and J by 2 bases. The CDR3 loop reads CASSPYRGDPYEQYF. CDR3 sequence (DNA): TGTGCCAGCAGTCCCTACAGGGGCGATCCCTACGAGCAGTACTTC.

V is TRBV7-9 and J is TRBJ2-3; no clear D gene. V lost 2 bases to trimming and J lost 2 bases, with 5 bases between them. Germline V gene data show CDR1 as SEHNR and CDR2 as FQNEAQ (reference sequence). The CDR3 runs to 13 residues. CDR3: CASSLSVTDTQYF. The CDR3 region has the DNA TGTGCCAGCAGCTTATCTGTCACAGATACGCAGTATTTT.

This clone showed up just a few times. This chain connects TRBV11-2 to TRBJ2-1; D unresolved. CDR1 is SGHAT and CDR2 is FQNNGV in the germline V gene. Trimming left V 5 bases short and J 0 bases short, with 11 bases between. The CDR3 contains 15 residues. The CDR3 DNA sequence: TGTGCCAGCAGCCCGTCCGCTAGCTCCTACAATGAGCAGTTCTTC. This gives the protein CASSPSASSYNEQFF. The full variable domain, its missing parts supplied by reference TRBV11-2 and TRBJ2-1, is EAGVAQSPRYKIIEKRQSVAFWCNPISGHATLYWYQQILGQGPKLLIQFQNNGVVDDSQLPKDRFSAERLKGVDSTLKIQPAKLEDSAVYLCASSPSASSYNEQFFGPGTRLTVL.

In its sample, this clone was seen a few times. In nucleotides, the CDR3 is TGTGCCTGGACTACTAGCGGCGCCTACAATGAGCAGTTCTTC. As protein: CAWTTSGAYNEQFF. J is TRBJ2-1 and V is TRBV30; 8 bases are a match to TRBD2. CDR3 size: 14 residues. Germline-derived CDR1 and CDR2 are GTSNPN and SVGIG (reference sequence). V trimming: 4 bases; J trimming: 2 bases; junction bases outside the gene matches: 4. Filled out from reference TRBV30 and TRBJ2-1, the complete variable domain reads SQTIHQWPATLVQPVGSPLSLECTVEGTSNPNLYWYRQAAGRGLQLLFYSVGIGQISSEVPQNLSASRPQDRQFILSSKKLLLSDSGFYLCAWTTSGAYNEQFFGPGTRLTVL.

The chain is built from TRBV27 and TRBJ1-1; D possibly corresponds to TRBD1 (5 bases). Germline CDR1 MNHEY, CDR2 SMNVEV (reference sequence). Trimming stripped 6 bases from V and 4 bases from J, with 9 bases between. The CDR3 length is 12 residues. CDR3 in amino acids: CASRRGVTEAFF. The CDR3 DNA follows: TGTGCCAGCAGGCGGGGGGTCACTGAAGCTTTCTTT.

The gene calls are TRBV6-1 and TRBJ2-7, with TRBD2 identical over 11 bases. Per germline, CDR1 MNHNS and CDR2 SASEGT. The CDR3 runs to 15 residues. V dropped 2 bases and J dropped 2; count of bases not matched to a gene: 2. CDR3: CASSEPGLAAYEQYF. CDR3 DNA: TGTGCCAGCAGTGAACCGGGACTAGCGGCCTACGAGCAGTACTTC.

This clone appeared a few times. This chain joins TRBV5-5 and TRBJ1-2; possible D gene TRBD1, 6 bases. The germline CDR1 and CDR2 sequences are SGHKS and YYEKEE (reference sequence). The CDR3 sequence is 14 residues long. V was cut by 4 bases and J by 3 bases, with 13 bases left in between. CDR3 bases: TGTGCCAGCAGCCTCCGCGGGGGCGACTATGGCTACACCTTC. Translated, it gives CASSLRGGDYGYTF.

The CDR3 spells CASSLEGEAFF. The CDR3 DNA is TGTGCCAGCAGCTTAGAGGGAGAAGCTTTCTTT. The chain recombines TRBV5-5 with TRBJ1-1; no reliable D call. This CDR3 is 11 amino acids long. Germline V CDR1 and CDR2: SGHKS, YYEKEE (reference sequence). V dropped 2 bases and J dropped 8 bases, with 7 bases sitting between them.

This clone turned up a few times. The chain carries TRBV25-1 and TRBJ2-7; 13 bases are shared with TRBD2. The junction had 9 bases not matched to a gene; V was cut back by 2 bases and J by 2 bases. Germline V gene lookup returns CDR1 MGHDK and CDR2 SYGVNS. CDR3 length equals 18 residues. DNA of the CDR3: TGTGCCAGCAGTGAAGTGGCCTGGACTAGCGGGAGTACCTACGAGCAGTACTTC. It encodes CASSEVAWTSGSTYEQYF.

This clone was found a few times. The V call is TRBV6-5, the J call TRBJ2-5; the D gene is possibly TRBD2 (5 bases). The CDR3 loop spans 15 amino acids. Germline assignment: CDR1 MNHEY and CDR2 SVGAGI. V dropped 3 bases and J dropped 2 bases, with 13 bases sitting between them. CDR3 region: CASSYFSGDQETQYF. CDR3 DNA: TGTGCCAGCAGTTATTTTTCCGGGGATCAAGAGACCCAGTACTTC.

This clone was seen a handful of times. The chain recombines TRBV29-1 with TRBJ1-1; D remains ambiguous. This CDR3 region has 13 residues. Trimming took 3 bases from V and 10 from J, leaving 18 bases between them. The V gene's germline CDR1 is SQVTM and CDR2 ANQGSEA. Here the CDR3 DNA reads TGCAGCGTTGACGTGGGCCGCACACTCGGAGCTTTCTTT. Translated: CSVDVGRTLGAFF.

For this clone: Other DNA sequences of this sample code for an identical CDR3. This chain connects TRBV5-1 to TRBJ2-3, with TRBD2 identical over 10 bases. The CDR3 sequence is 16 residues long. Germline CDR1 is SGHRS and CDR2 is YFSETQ. J was trimmed by 3 bases and V by 0 bases; bases with no gene match: 4. The CDR3 bases are TGCGCCAGCAGCTTGGGTCTAGCGGGAGCAACAGATACGCAGTATTTT. Its translation: CASSLGLAGATDTQYF.

The chain carries TRBV5-5 and TRBJ2-7; D might be TRBD1 (6 bases). Trimming stripped 2 bases from V and 3 bases from J, with 9 bases between. The CDR3 spans 13 residues. The germline gives CDR1 SGHKS, CDR2 YYEKEE (reference sequence). CDR3 region: CASSLTGNYEQYF. The CDR3 DNA follows: TGTGCCAGCAGCTTAACAGGGAACTACGAGCAGTACTTC.

This clone was seen only a few times. The V and J genes are TRBV5-6 and TRBJ2-2, with D possibly being TRBD2 (6 bases). The V end was cut by 4 bases, the J end by 2 bases, with 12 bases between. The length of the CDR3 is 15 residues. Germline CDR1 reads SGHDT; CDR2 reads YYEEEE. The CDR3 nucleotides are TGTGCCAGCAGCCCGGGACTTGTTAACACCGGGGAGCTGTTTTTT. Translating it yields CASSPGLVNTGELFF. The variable domain in full, with the rest retrieved from reference TRBV5-6 and TRBJ2-2, is DAGVTQSPTHLIKTRGQQVTLRCSPKSGHDTVSWYQQALGQGPQFIFQYYEEEERQRGNFPDRFSGHQFPNYSSELNVNALLLGDSALYLCASSPGLVNTGELFFGEGSRLTVL.

The genes are TRBV4-1 and TRBJ2-1; TRBD1 agrees at 7 bases. Trimming cost V 5 bases and J 3 bases; bases outside gene matches: 4. Per the germline V gene, CDR1 is MGHRA and CDR2 is YSYEKL. The CDR3 length is 14 residues. The CDR3 loop reads CASSYWDSYNEQFF. The CDR3 DNA sequence: TGCGCCAGCAGCTACTGGGACAGCTACAATGAGCAGTTCTTC.

The chain links TRBV2 to TRBJ1-2, with 9 bases lining up with TRBD1. With V trimmed by 8 bases and J by 0 bases, 7 bases remained unmatched. Germline CDR1 and CDR2: SNHLY and FYNNEI. The CDR3 runs to 15 residues. CDR3 nucleotides: TGTGCCAGCCTTACAGGGGGCAGCCCTAACTATGGCTACACCTTC. Protein product: CASLTGGSPNYGYTF.

In its sample, this clone was seen a few times. The chain links TRBV5-4 to TRBJ2-3; unclear D gene. Trimming left V 4 bases short and J 9 bases short, with 15 bases between. The V gene's germline CDR1 is SGHNT and CDR2 YYREEE (reference sequence). This CDR3 comprises 13 residues. The chain's CDR3 is CASSLLTERTQYF. The CDR3 DNA follows: TGTGCCAGCAGCCTCTTGACGGAGAGAACGCAGTATTTT.